A selection of T cell receptor beta chains follows, all from one sample in a study of response to subunit inactivated influenza vaccine. MiXCR, run by TCRdb on the RT-PCR reads, gives a single entry per CDR3 protein. The table includes hundreds of thousands of distinct CDR3 sequences, 10% to 12% detected once. The sample was also linked to a second study, of T cells expressing NK-cell markers.

The material sequenced was PBMCs from blood, taken on the day of vaccination. The receptor set was obtained from a man aged 50-60 years who received an inactivated influenza vaccine. CDR3s include the opening cysteine and the closing phenylalanine or tryptophan. D genes are given only for firm matches. Only part of the rows carry a size: once, few, many, or a class if the clone is expanded.

V	J	D	size	length	DNA	CDR3
TRBV7-2	TRBJ2-2	TRBD1	-	15	TGTGCCAGCAGCCTTAGACAGGGGGACGCCGGGGAGCTGTTTTTT	CASSLRQGDAGELFF
TRBV5-6	TRBJ1-5	-	few	16	TGTGCCAGCAGCTCAGGACAACGCGGGCTTAATCAGCCCCAGCATTTT	CASSSGQRGLNQPQHF
TRBV5-1	TRBJ2-7	TRBD2	few	17	TGCGCCAGCAGCTTGGGACCTAGCGGGGGGTCAGTCTACGAGCAGTACTTC	CASSLGPSGGSVYEQYF
TRBV7-9	TRBJ2-3	-	few	16	TGTGCCAGCAGCTTAGCGGGGGGATCCCACACAGATACGCAGTATTTT	CASSLAGGSHTDTQYF
TRBV19	TRBJ1-5	-	-	13	TGTGCCAGTAGACAGACAGTAGGTCAGCCCCAGCATTTT	CASRQTVGQPQHF
TRBV6-7	TRBJ2-5	-	many	11	TGTGCCAGCAGTTACGCGGGGACCCAGTACTTC	CASSYAGTQYF
TRBV5-4	TRBJ2-7	-	few	12	TGTGCCAGCAGCTTGGACAAGTACGAGCAGTACTTC	CASSLDKYEQYF
TRBV19	TRBJ2-2	TRBD2	-	18	TGTGCCAGTAGTATACGGGGCGGGAGGGCCACGATCACCGGGGAGCTGTTTTTT	CASSIRGGRATITGELFF
TRBV27	TRBJ1-5	-	few	15	TGTGCCAGCAGTTTACGCGGACGGAGCAATCAGCCCCAGCATTTT	CASSLRGRSNQPQHF
TRBV18	TRBJ1-6	-	-	15	TGTGCCAGCTCACCGGCCGACGGCTATAATTCACCCCTCCACTTT	CASSPADGYNSPLHF
TRBV5-6	TRBJ2-2	-	-	14	TGTGCCAGCAGCCCCCACCCCAACACCGGGGAGCTGTTTTTT	CASSPHPNTGELFF
TRBV29-1	TRBJ1-3	TRBD1	few	18	TGCAGCGTTGCTGGGACAGGGGCCCTAGGAGGGTCTGGAAACACCATATATTTT	CSVAGTGALGGSGNTIYF
TRBV20-1	TRBJ2-5	-	-	12	TGCAGTGCAGAGGGGGGTCAAGAGACCCAGTACTTC	CSAEGGQETQYF
TRBV20-1	TRBJ2-1	TRBD2	few	17	TGCAGTGCTAGGGGGACTAGCGATCCGAAGGCCTACAATGAGCAGTTCTTC	CSARGTSDPKAYNEQFF
TRBV5-8	TRBJ2-3	TRBD2	-	18	TGTGCCAGCAGCTTGCCCCAACTAGCGGGGAGAAGCACAGATACGCAGTATTTT	CASSLPQLAGRSTDTQYF
TRBV6-5	TRBJ2-7	-	few	15	TGTGCCAGCAGTTACGGCAGGGCAGTTTCTGACGAGCAGTACTTC	CASSYGRAVSDEQYF
TRBV28	TRBJ2-7	-	-	12	TGTGCCAGCACCCCCTGGTCTGGCGAGCAGTACTTC	CASTPWSGEQYF
TRBV7-6	TRBJ1-4	-	-	16	TGTGCCAGCAGCTCCTACAGACAGGCGGCTAATGAAAAACTGTTTTTT	CASSSYRQAANEKLFF
TRBV10-3	TRBJ2-4	-	-	13	TGTGCCATCAGTCGTTTAGCTGAGAACATTCAGTACTTC	CAISRLAENIQYF
TRBV5-1	TRBJ2-1	TRBD1	many	14	TGCGCCAGCAGCTCTGGGACAGGGGGCAATGAGCAGTTCTTC	CASSSGTGGNEQFF
TRBV5-1	TRBJ2-3	-	many	14	TGCGCCAGCAGATCAAACACGGACACAGATACGCAGTATTTT	CASRSNTDTDTQYF
TRBV11-2	TRBJ2-3	-	few	16	TGTGCCAGCAGCTTAGGGACCAACAGGGAGGTAGATACGCAGTATTTT	CASSLGTNREVDTQYF
TRBV30	TRBJ2-6	-	few	16	TGTGCCTGGACGCTGGACCTCGTCTCTGGGGCCAACGTCCTGACTTTC	CAWTLDLVSGANVLTF
TRBV5-1	TRBJ1-1	-	-	12	TGCGCCAGTTCACGGGTGAACACTGAAGCTTTCTTT	CASSRVNTEAFF
TRBV5-1	TRBJ1-1	-	many	14	TGCGCCAGCAGCCCGACGGGGGGGGAATTAGAAGCTTTCTTT	CASSPTGGELEAFF
TRBV7-2	TRBJ2-3	TRBD2	-	15	TGTGCCAGCAGCGTGGGACTAACACACACAGATACGCAGTATTTT	CASSVGLTHTDTQYF
TRBV6-2/TRBV6-3	TRBJ1-2	-	-	14	TGTGCCAGCAGTTACGGCTCTGGTCAATATGGCTACACCTTC	CASSYGSGQYGYTF
TRBV15	TRBJ1-2	-	few	14	TGTGCCACCAGCAGAGATAGGGCGGGTTACGGCTACACCTTC	CATSRDRAGYGYTF
TRBV12-3/TRBV12-4	TRBJ2-2	TRBD2	many	17	TGTGCCAGCAGTCCGGGACTAGCGGGGGCTTACACCGGGGAGCTGTTTTTT	CASSPGLAGAYTGELFF
TRBV10-3	TRBJ1-6	-	-	16	TGTGCCATCAGTGAGTTCAGGACTGGGGGGATTACACCCCTCCACTTT	CAISEFRTGGITPLHF
TRBV7-9	TRBJ2-1	TRBD2	few	13	TGTGCCAGCAGCTTAGTAGCGGGAACTGAGCAGTTCTTC	CASSLVAGTEQFF
TRBV12-3/TRBV12-4	TRBJ2-6	-	-	17	TGTGCCAGCAGTCTACCCTCCGGAGGGAATGGGGCCAACGTCCTGACTTTC	CASSLPSGGNGANVLTF